Sequencing of this TCR beta chain was carried out in a study of T cells in localized non-small cell lung cancer. Germline V gene data show CDR1 as KGHSH and CDR2 as LQKENI. Trimming took 5 bases from V and 5 from J, leaving 16 bases between them. CDR3 length: 15 amino acids. Profiled with immunoSEQ multiplex PCR; TCRdb holds only in-frame clones, not every one. The sample includes around 130,000 clones, 70% to 90% of them seen just once. The sequence was obtained from a female donor aged 60 or older with stage I lung adenocarcinoma. The material sequenced was peripheral blood, taken before any cancer treatment. V usage is TRBV18 and J usage is TRBJ2-1, with D possibly matching TRBD2 (6 bases). DNA of the CDR3: TGTGCCAGCTCAAAGAGTCACACGGGGGACAATGAGCAGTTCTTC. Encoded protein: CASSKSHTGDNEQFF.